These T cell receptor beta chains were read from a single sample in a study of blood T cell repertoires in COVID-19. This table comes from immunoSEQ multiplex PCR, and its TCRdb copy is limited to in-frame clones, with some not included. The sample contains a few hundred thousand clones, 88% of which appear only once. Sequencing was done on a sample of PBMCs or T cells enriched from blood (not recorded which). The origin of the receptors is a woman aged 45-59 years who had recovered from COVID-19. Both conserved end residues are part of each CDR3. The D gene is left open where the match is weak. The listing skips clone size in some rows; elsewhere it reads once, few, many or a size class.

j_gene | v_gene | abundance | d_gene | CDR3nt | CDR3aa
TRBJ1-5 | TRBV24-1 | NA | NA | TGTGCCACCAGTGACGCACAGTCCTATAGCAATCAGCCCCAGCATTTT | CATSDAQSYSNQPQHF
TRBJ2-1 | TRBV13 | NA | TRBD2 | TGTGCCAGCAGCGCCCCCGGGACTAGCGGGTCCTCCTACAATGAGCAGTTCTTC | CASSAPGTSGSSYNEQFF
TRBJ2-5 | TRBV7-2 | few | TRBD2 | TGTGCCAGCAGCTTATCAAAGGGACTAGCGGGGCCCAGGGAGACCCAGTACTTC | CASSLSKGLAGPRETQYF
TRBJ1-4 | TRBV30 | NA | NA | TGTGCCTGGAGTGTCTTAATCGCAACTAATGAAAAACTGTTTTTT | CAWSVLIATNEKLFF
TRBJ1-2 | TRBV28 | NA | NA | TGTGCCAGCAGTACTCGCAGGATCTATGGCTACACCTTC | CASSTRRIYGYTF
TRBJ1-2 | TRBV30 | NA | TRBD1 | TGTGCCTGGGTGCCGGGACAGGGAATAGATTATGGCTACACCTTC | CAWVPGQGIDYGYTF
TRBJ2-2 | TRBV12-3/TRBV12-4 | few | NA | TGTGCCAGCAGGGGGAGTTTCGGGGAGCTGTTTTTT | CASRGSFGELFF
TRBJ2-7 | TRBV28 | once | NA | TGTGCCAGCAGTTTTGGTCTAGTTCAGTACTTC | CASSFGLVQYF
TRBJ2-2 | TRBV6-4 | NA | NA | TGTGCCAGCAGTGGCGCTTTCGGGGAGCTGTTTTTT | CASSGAFGELFF
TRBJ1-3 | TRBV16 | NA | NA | TGTGCCAGCAGCCAATCCCGGCGGTCCTCTGGAAACACCATATATTTT | CASSQSRRSSGNTIYF
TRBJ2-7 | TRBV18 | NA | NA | TGTGCCAGCTCCCCGAGGACAGATAATTACGAGCAGTACTTC | CASSPRTDNYEQYF
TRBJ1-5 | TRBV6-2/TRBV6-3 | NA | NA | TGTGCCAGCAGTTACGCCTCCCAGCAGCCCCAGCATTTT | CASSYASQQPQHF
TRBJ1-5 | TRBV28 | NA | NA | TGTGCCAGCACGGAGAGCAATCAGCCCCAGCATTTT | CASTESNQPQHF
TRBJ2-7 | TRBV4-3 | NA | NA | TGCGCCAGCAGCCAAGTCTTGTCGGGGGTTGAGCAGTACTTC | CASSQVLSGVEQYF
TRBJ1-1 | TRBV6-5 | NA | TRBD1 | TGTGCCACCCTTAACCGGGACAGGAACACTGAAGCTTTCTTT | CATLNRDRNTEAFF
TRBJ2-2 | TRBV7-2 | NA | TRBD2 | TGTGCCAGCAGCTTGGGACTAGCGGGAACCGCCGCCGGGGAGCTGTTTTTT | CASSLGLAGTAAGELFF
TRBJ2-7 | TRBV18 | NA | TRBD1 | TGTGCCAGCTCACTCGGTCCGGGACAGGGGGGCTCCGAGCAGTACTTC | CASSLGPGQGGSEQYF
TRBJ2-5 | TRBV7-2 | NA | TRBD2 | TGTGCCAGCAGCTCGTGGCGTCCGGCGGGAGGAGAGACCCAGTACTTC | CASSSWRPAGGETQYF
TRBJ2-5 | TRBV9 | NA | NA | TGTGCCAGCAGCGTAGGGAGGGGCAGCCGATCCCTCCGGGAGACCCAGTACTTC | CASSVGRGSRSLRETQYF
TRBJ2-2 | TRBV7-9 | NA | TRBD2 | TGTGCCAGCAGCTTCGGGGGAGGGACCGGGGAGCTGTTTTTT | CASSFGGGTGELFF
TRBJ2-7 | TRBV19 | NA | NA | TGTGCCAGTAGTATATCGGGCGGGGACGGAGAGCAGTACTTC | CASSISGGDGEQYF
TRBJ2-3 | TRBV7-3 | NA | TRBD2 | TGTGCCAGCAGCAGCGGGAGGGCCGGGGCAGATACGCAGTATTTT | CASSSGRAGADTQYF
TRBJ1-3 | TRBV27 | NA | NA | TGTGCCAGCAGTCCTAACCCGACAGTAGGTGGAAACACCATATATTTT | CASSPNPTVGGNTIYF
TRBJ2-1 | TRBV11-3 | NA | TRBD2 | TGTGCCAGCAGCTTAGCGGGAGGGCCCTCGGATGAGCAGTTCTTC | CASSLAGGPSDEQFF
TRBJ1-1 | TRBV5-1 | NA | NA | TGCGCCAGCAGCTTGGACTCAACAGGGACGGGTGAAGCTTTCTTT | CASSLDSTGTGEAFF
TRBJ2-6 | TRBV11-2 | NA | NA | TGTGCCAGCAGCTTCAGCTCTGGGGCCAACGTCCTGACTTTC | CASSFSSGANVLTF
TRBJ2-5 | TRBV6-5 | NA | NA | TGTGCCAGCAGTTACAGTAGGGGAGAGACCCAGTACTTC | CASSYSRGETQYF
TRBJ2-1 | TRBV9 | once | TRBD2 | TGTGCCAGCAGCGTAGCTGCTAGCGGGTCTTACAATGAGCAGTTCTTC | CASSVAASGSYNEQFF
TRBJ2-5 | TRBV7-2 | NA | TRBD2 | TGTGCCAGCAGCTTGTTCAAGGCGGGAGTATCCGAGACCCAGTACTTC | CASSLFKAGVSETQYF
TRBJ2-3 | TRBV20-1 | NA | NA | TGCAGTGCTAGTCATCAGGGGATCGGCACAGATACGCAGTATTTT | CSASHQGIGTDTQYF
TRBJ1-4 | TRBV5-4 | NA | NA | TGTGCCAGCAGCTTGCGTACAGGGCAGTCTGAAAAACTGTTTTTT | CASSLRTGQSEKLFF
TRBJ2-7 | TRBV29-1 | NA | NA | TGCAGCGTTGAACTCCGGACTGTATCCTACGAGCAGTACTTC | CSVELRTVSYEQYF
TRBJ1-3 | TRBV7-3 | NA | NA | TGTGCCAGCAGCCTAGGACAGCGAGGCTCTGGAAACACCATATATTTT | CASSLGQRGSGNTIYF
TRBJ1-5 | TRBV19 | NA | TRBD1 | TGTGCCAGTAGTGCCGACAGGGGCTATAGCAATCAGCCCCAGCATTTT | CASSADRGYSNQPQHF
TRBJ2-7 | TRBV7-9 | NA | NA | TGTGCCAGCAGCTTAGGAGTCAACGAGCAGTACTTC | CASSLGVNEQYF
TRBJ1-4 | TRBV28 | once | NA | TGTGCCAGCACCTCAACTAATGAAAAACTGTTTTTT | CASTSTNEKLFF
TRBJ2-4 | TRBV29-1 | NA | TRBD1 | TGCAGCGTTGGAGGGGCAGGACAGGCTAAAAACATTCAGTACTTC | CSVGGAGQAKNIQYF
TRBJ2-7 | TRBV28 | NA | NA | TGTGCCAGCAGCCTAGTCCACGAGCAGTACTTC | CASSLVHEQYF
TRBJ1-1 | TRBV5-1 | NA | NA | TGCGCCAGCAGCTTTGAGGGGAACACTGAAGCTTTCTTT | CASSFEGNTEAFF
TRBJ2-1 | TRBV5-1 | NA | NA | TGCGCCAGCAGCTCCCTAACCTATGAGCAGTTCTTC | CASSSLTYEQFF
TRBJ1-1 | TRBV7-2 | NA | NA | TGTGCCAGCAGCTTAGTAGGAGTGAACACTGAAGCTTTCTTT | CASSLVGVNTEAFF
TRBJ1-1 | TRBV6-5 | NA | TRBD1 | TGTGCCAGCAGTTCCGGGACAGCGAACACTGAAGCTTTCTTT | CASSSGTANTEAFF
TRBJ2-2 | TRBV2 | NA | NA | TGTGCCAGCAAAGGGGCTAGCGCGAACACCGGGGAGCTGTTTTTT | CASKGASANTGELFF
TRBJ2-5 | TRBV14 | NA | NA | TGTGCCAGCAGCCTACGGTACAGGGTTAACGTAGAGACCCAGTACTTC | CASSLRYRVNVETQYF
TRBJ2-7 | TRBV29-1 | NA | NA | TGCAGCGTTGGCAGGGTGTCCTACGAGCAGTACTTC | CSVGRVSYEQYF
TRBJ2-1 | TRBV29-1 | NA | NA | TGCAGCGTTGCCCCCTTTAACTCCTACAATGAGCAGTTCTTC | CSVAPFNSYNEQFF
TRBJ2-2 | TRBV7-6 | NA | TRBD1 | TGTGCCAGCAGCTTAGTGGGCAGGGGGATCAGAAACACCGGGGAGCTGTTTTTT | CASSLVGRGIRNTGELFF
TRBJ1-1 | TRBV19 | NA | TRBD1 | TGTGCCAGTAGCCGACAGGGCGATTTCACTGAAGCTTTCTTT | CASSRQGDFTEAFF
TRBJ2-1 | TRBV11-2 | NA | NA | TGTGCCAGCAGCTTAGTGTTGGTACAGACTAAGCGTAACAATGAGCAGTTCTTC | CASSLVLVQTKRNNEQFF
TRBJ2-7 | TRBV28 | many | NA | TGTGCCAGCAGTCAGGTGTCGGGGGAGCAGTACTTC | CASSQVSGEQYF
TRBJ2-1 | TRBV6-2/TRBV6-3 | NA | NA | TGTGCCAGCAGTTACTCGACGGAGGCTAGGCAATCCTACAATGAGCAGTTCTTC | CASSYSTEARQSYNEQFF
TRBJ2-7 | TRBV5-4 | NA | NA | TGTGCCAGCAGCTTGGGGGGGCGAGCCTACGAGCAGTACTTC | CASSLGGRAYEQYF
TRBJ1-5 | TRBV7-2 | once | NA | TGTGCCAGCAGCTTTACTAATAATCAGCCCCAGCATTTT | CASSFTNNQPQHF
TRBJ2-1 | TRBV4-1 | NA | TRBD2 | TGCGCCAGCAGCCAAGATTTCACTAGCGGGAGGTATGAGCAGTTCTTC | CASSQDFTSGRYEQFF
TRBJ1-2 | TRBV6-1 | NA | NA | TGTGCCAGCAGTGAGGACTACCGGACCGTCGGCTTTGGCTACACCTTC | CASSEDYRTVGFGYTF